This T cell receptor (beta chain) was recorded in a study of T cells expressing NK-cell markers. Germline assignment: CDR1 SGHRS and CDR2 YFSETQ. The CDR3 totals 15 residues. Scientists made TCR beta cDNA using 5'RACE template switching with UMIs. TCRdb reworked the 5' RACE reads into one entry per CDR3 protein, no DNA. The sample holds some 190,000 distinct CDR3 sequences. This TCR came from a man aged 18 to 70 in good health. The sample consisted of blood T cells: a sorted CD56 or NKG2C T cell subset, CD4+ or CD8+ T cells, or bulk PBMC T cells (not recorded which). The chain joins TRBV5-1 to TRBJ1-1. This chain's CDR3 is CASSLGVPMNTEAFF.